Here is one T cell receptor beta chain with its context. What it recognizes is unknown. This sample stems from a study of T cell repertoires in cytomegalovirus infection. Overall study context: Carrying CMV and the relevant HLA type showed in public TCR beta signatures.

J lost 0 bases, V lost 6 bases, and 5 bases had no gene match. This CDR3 spans 14 amino acids. Germline V lookup: CDR1 MNHNS, CDR2 SASEGT. Study-wide points: HLA-C-restricted, CMV-specific TCR beta clonotypes were dominant ex vivo. Totalled public TCR beta family frequency picked out people who carried CMV plus the relevant HLA.

TCRdb used MiXCR to reprocess the reads, holding one entry per CDR3 protein. The sample carries about 68,000 distinct CDR3 sequences, about 22% recorded once. Sequencing input: PBMCs, sequenced either directly or after in vitro stimulation (not recorded which). The V call is TRBV6-1, the J call TRBJ2-7; TRBD1 aligns across 7 bases. This TCR was sampled from a human donor in good health (CMV status not recorded). Some clones in this sample may be carry-over from other donors' samples. The CDR3 loop is CASRGQASSYEQYF. CDR3 nucleotides: TGTGCCAGCAGAGGACAGGCCAGCTCCTACGAGCAGTACTTC.